The 16 T cell receptor beta chains listed next were all sequenced from one sample in a study of cytomegalovirus exposure and HLA in healthy donors. PCR involved 60 Vbeta and 13 Jbeta primers. Repertoires were generated with immunoSEQ multiplex PCR, while TCRdb's copy carries only in-frame clones and drops some. Of roughly 120,000 clones in the sample, over 80% were seen once. Input material: PBMCs. The receptors here all came from a man aged 45-65 years in good health and CMV-seronegative.

The chain has TRBV10-1 and TRBJ1-4; TRBD1 aligns across 10 bases. The length of the CDR3 is 16 residues. The trim removed 7 bases at V and 10 bases at J, leaving 15 bases unmatched. Germline assignment: CDR1 WNHNN and CDR2 SYGVQD (reference sequence). CDR3 region: CASKNNPGQGWGKLFF. The CDR3 nucleotides read TGCGCCAGCAAAAATAACCCGGGACAGGGGTGGGGAAAACTGTTTTTT.

The chain recombines TRBV5-1 with TRBJ2-2, with D possibly matching TRBD2 (6 bases). The V gene's germline CDR1 is SGHRS and CDR2 YFSETQ. The CDR3 sequence is 13 residues long. Trimming removed 5 bases at V and 3 bases at J, with 8 bases between. The CDR3 DNA reads TGCGCCAGCAGGTCGGGGGACACCGGGGAGCTGTTTTTT. This encodes CASRSGDTGELFF.

This clone was detected only a few times. The chain links TRBV7-2 to TRBJ2-5; D is perhaps TRBD2 (6 bases). Germline loops: CDR1 SGHTA, CDR2 FQGNSA. V lost 3 bases, J lost 5 bases, and 16 bases lay in between. CDR3 length: 15 amino acids. The CDR3 region has the DNA TGTGCCAGCAGCTTCGGGGGACTCAGGGACGAGACCCAGTACTTC. It codes for CASSFGGLRDETQYF.

The chain uses TRBV5-1 and TRBJ1-1, with 8 positions matching TRBD1. The V gene's germline CDR1 is SGHRS and CDR2 YFSETQ. The ends lost 4 bases at V and 5 bases at J; junction bases unmatched: 7. The CDR3 length is 14 residues. CDR3: CASSRETGETEAFF. In DNA form, the CDR3 reads TGCGCCAGCAGCCGTGAGACAGGGGAAACTGAAGCTTTCTTT.

For the CDR3, the DNA is TGTGCCATCAGTTCAGACAGGGGAGGGGACACTGAAGCTTTCTTT. Protein sequence: CAISSDRGGDTEAFF. V usage is TRBV10-3 and J usage is TRBJ1-1, with TRBD1 matching over 8 bases. J was trimmed by 3 bases and V by 5 bases; bases with no gene match: 8. Germline V CDR1 and CDR2: ENHRY, SYGVKD. The CDR3 runs to 15 residues.

J is TRBJ2-3 and V is TRBV29-1; the D is unclear. The length of the CDR3 is 11 residues. The germline gives CDR1 SQVTM, CDR2 ANQGSEA. With 7 bases removed from V and 6 bases from J, the gap between germline ends came to 11 bases. In nucleotides, the CDR3 is TGCAGCGCTGGTACCAGTGATACGCAGTATTTT. It is translated as CSAGTSDTQYF.

The table lists this clone with a few counts. The rearrangement joins TRBV28 to TRBJ1-5, with 7 positions matching TRBD1. Germline CDR1 MDHEN, CDR2 SYDVKM. CDR3 size: 16 residues. V shed 4 bases and J 6 bases; nucleotides not matched to a gene: 12. In DNA, the CDR3 is TGTGCCAGCAGTTCCCGCGACAGGGCGGGAGGTCAGCCCCAGCATTTT. This codes for CASSSRDRAGGQPQHF.

This clone was counted between two and nine times. This sequence joins TRBV6-5 and TRBJ1-5, with unresolved D. The CDR3 has 15 amino acids. In germline, CDR1 is MNHEY, CDR2 SVGAGI. V lost 6 bases, J lost 0 bases, and 12 bases lay in between. CDR3 protein: CASSREPYSNQPQHF. The DNA of the CDR3 is TGTGCCAGCAGCCGGGAACCTTATAGCAATCAGCCCCAGCATTTT.

This clone was detected once. This sequence joins TRBV19 and TRBJ2-1, with D tentatively TRBD1 (5 bases). Trimming shortened V by 9 bases and J by 9 bases, and 12 bases separated the two germline ends. The germline V gene has CDR1 LNHDA and CDR2 SQIVND (reference sequence). The CDR3 loop spans 11 amino acids. The CDR3 loop is CARKGPAEQFF. CDR3 nucleotides: TGTGCCAGGAAGGGGCCGGCTGAGCAGTTCTTC.

The chain has TRBV7-3 and TRBJ2-5, with 8 positions matching TRBD2. The CDR3 covers 16 residues. The germline CDR1 and CDR2 sequences are SGHTA and FQGTGA. The trim removed 2 bases at V and 0 bases at J, leaving 5 bases unmatched. In DNA form, the CDR3 reads TGTGCCAGCAGCTTAGGCGGGGGGACGTACCAAGAGACCCAGTACTTC. This gives the protein CASSLGGGTYQETQYF.

V is TRBV9 and J is TRBJ2-3, with 10 nucleotides matching TRBD2. J was trimmed by 4 bases and V by 4 bases; bases with no gene match: 12. The germline gives CDR1 SGDLS, CDR2 YYNGEE. The CDR3 extends over 17 amino acids. The CDR3 reads CASSPPGASGRSDTQYF. The CDR3 DNA sequence: TGTGCCAGCAGCCCTCCTGGGGCTAGCGGGAGATCAGATACGCAGTATTTT.

This CDR3 reads CASSTWTGGSGEKLFF. The CDR3 DNA reads as TGTGCCAGCAGCACTTGGACAGGGGGCTCGGGGGAAAAACTGTTTTTT. The gene calls are TRBV7-9 and TRBJ1-4, with 11 bases aligning to TRBD1. The germline gives CDR1 SEHNR, CDR2 FQNEAQ (reference sequence). The CDR3 extends over 16 amino acids. The V and J ends lost 5 bases and 8 bases, in that order; junction bases with no gene match: 10. The full variable domain, with the rest looked up from reference TRBV7-9 and TRBJ1-4, is DTGVSQNPRHKITKRGQNVTFRCDPISEHNRLYWYRQTLGQGPEFLTYFQNEAQLEKSRLLSDRFSAERPKGSFSTLEIQRTEQGDSAMYLCASSTWTGGSGEKLFFGSGTQLSVL.

V is TRBV28 and J is TRBJ2-7; the match to TRBD2 covers 10 bases. Germline V gene sequence: CDR1 MDHEN, CDR2 SYDVKM. The CDR3 is 13 residues long. V gave up 8 bases and J gave up 2 bases; unmatched junction bases: 3. This CDR3 is CASASGGTYEQYF. CDR3 nucleotide sequence: TGTGCCAGCGCTAGCGGGGGAACCTACGAGCAGTACTTC. Full variable domain (remainder filled in from reference TRBV28 and TRBJ2-7): DVKVTQSSRYLVKRTGEKVFLECVQDMDHENMFWYRQDPGLGLRLIYFSYDVKMKEKGDIPEGYSVSREKKERFSLILESASTNQTSMYLCASASGGTYEQYFGPGTRLTVT.

This clone appeared a single time. The chain recombines TRBV6-5 with TRBJ2-7; TRBD1 aligns across 11 bases. CDR1 is MNHEY, CDR2 SVGAGI, per germline. The CDR3 covers 14 residues. V dropped 6 bases and J dropped 4; count of bases not matched to a gene: 5. CDR3: CASSSDRGPYEQYF. CDR3 coding DNA: TGTGCCAGCAGCTCGGACAGGGGGCCGTACGAGCAGTACTTC.

The chain employs TRBV6-6 and TRBJ2-3, with D possibly being TRBD2 (5 bases). CDR3 length: 14 residues. The ends were cut back, 2 bases at V and 3 bases at J, with 9 bases in the middle. Germline V gene sequence: CDR1 MNHNY, CDR2 SVGAGI (reference sequence). This chain's CDR3 is CASSYRGPTDTQYF. The DNA of the CDR3 is TGTGCCAGCAGTTACCGGGGTCCTACAGATACGCAGTATTTT.

This clone came up once. The chain joins TRBV21-1 to TRBJ1-4; the table's D call of TRBD1 was not tested on the DNA. TRBV21-1 is marked as a pseudogene. This CDR3 has 21 residues. CDR3 DNA sequence: TGTGCCAGCAGCAAAGAAGCGGCAATACCGGGACAGGCCGAGATTAATGAAAAACTGTTTTTT. Protein: CASSKEAAIPGQAEINEKLFF.